The clone carrying this TCR beta chain has a handful of counts. The antigen is unknown. 60 Vbeta and 13 Jbeta primers were used in PCR. The table came from immunoSEQ multiplex PCR; TCRdb's copy has only in-frame clones and leaves some out. This table holds 150,000 or so clones, 75% to 80% found once. The sample originates from a study of cytomegalovirus exposure and HLA in healthy donors. Whole-study results and caveats: A likely sequencing artifact accounted for one observed cluster of highly shared sequence variants. A later analysis linked a missense variant in DCLRE1C to the trimming of TCR beta V and J genes. Several V segments, TRBV6-2 and TRBV6-3 among them, could not be told apart and were dropped.

The V end was cut by 5 bases, the J end by 7 bases, with 8 bases between. From germline, CDR1 is MDHEN and CDR2 SYDVKM. This CDR3 is built from 12 residues. Healthy bone marrow donors supplied every sample. The sequence was obtained from a man in his forties or fifties in good health and CMV-seropositive. The V gene is TRBV28, the J gene TRBJ2-2; maybe TRBD1 (6 bases). Sequencing used PBMCs. CDR3 amino acids: CASSGTIGELFF. In DNA, the CDR3 is TGTGCCAGCAGTGGGACAATCGGGGAGCTGTTTTTT.